Below are 6 T cell receptor beta chains sequenced from a single sample in a study of post-analysis software for immune sequencing data (dated by TCRdb to between 2015 and 2017). Explained via the paper, the time point label denotes: second blood draw from one MS patient after hematopoietic stem cell transplantation. Library preparation was by PCR. Sequencer: Illumina HiSeq 2500. Unique molecular identifiers were incorporated into TCR beta cDNA libraries to reduce PCR and sequencing biases. TCRdb reran the public reads through fastp at Q25 and MiXCR, keeping productive beta chains. Each entry merges the rows of one CDR3 protein and shows their most common DNA and genes. The sample data list about 160,000 distinct CDR3 sequences, and under 40% of these were observed just once. Jointly, the top ten make up approximately 30% of the sample. This material consisted of blood, taken after autologous hematopoietic stem cell transplantation. These receptors originate from a girl between 5 and 17 years old with multiple sclerosis. Donor details come from another sample of the same person, matched by shared clones.

CDR3 in DNA: TGTGCCAGCAGCTTAGAGAGGGCCTCTCTCGAGCAGTACTTC. Its protein product is CASSLERASLEQYF. This chain links TRBV11-2 with TRBJ2-7; perhaps TRBD2 as D (5 bases). The germline V gene encodes CDR1 SGHAT and CDR2 FQNNGV. V lost 0 bases and J lost 6, with 12 bases in between. The CDR3 totals 14 residues.

This chain joins TRBV4-2 and TRBJ1-5; 9 bases line up with TRBD1. This CDR3 spans 18 amino acids. V trimming: 0 bases; J trimming: 2 bases; junction bases outside the gene matches: 8. Germline V gene lookup returns CDR1 LGHNA and CDR2 YNFKEQ. The CDR3 DNA follows: TGTGCCAGCAGCCAAGAACTCCTGACAGGGGGATGCAATCAGCCCCAGCATTTT. This sequence encodes CASSQELLTGGCNQPQHF.

A few counts support this clonotype. This chain joins TRBV12-3 or TRBV12-4 and TRBJ2-1; TRBD1 or TRBD2 may be the D gene (5 bases each). The CDR3 loop spans 17 amino acids. Trimming took 5 bases from V and 0 from J, leaving 17 bases between them. For the CDR3, the DNA is TGTGCCAGCAGTGGGACGGTTGGCTGGAACTCCTACAATGAGCAGTTCTTC. It codes for CASSGTVGWNSYNEQFF.

This sequence joins TRBV2 and TRBJ2-1, with D unclear. The CDR3 has 14 amino acids. Germline V gene lookup returns CDR1 SNHLY and CDR2 FYNNEI. Trimming cost V 7 bases and J 0 bases, with 10 bases left between them. The CDR3 sequence is CASKGGSSYNEQFF. In nucleotides, the CDR3 is TGTGCCAGCAAGGGCGGAAGCTCCTACAATGAGCAGTTCTTC.

This clonotype was observed a few times. The V and J genes are TRBV4-1 and TRBJ1-4; a possible D gene is TRBD1 (5 bases). Germline V gives CDR1 MGHRA, CDR2 YSYEKL. Trimming cost V 2 bases and J 4 bases, with 14 bases left between them. The CDR3 loop spans 16 amino acids. Written as DNA, the CDR3 is TGCGCCAGCAGCCAAACGGGGCGGCCGGTTAATGAAAAACTGTTTTTT. Translating it yields CASSQTGRPVNEKLFF.

The rearrangement links TRBV20-1 to TRBJ1-2; D is uncertain. Trimming pared 3 bases from V and 8 bases from J, leaving 10 bases between. The CDR3 contains 11 residues. Germline V gives CDR1 DFQATT, CDR2 SNEGSKA (reference sequence). The DNA of the CDR3 is TGCAGTGCTAGGTCCGGCCAGGGCTACACCTTC. The encoded protein is CSARSGQGYTF.